Shown below are 25 T cell receptor beta chains from a single sample sequenced in a study of blood T cell repertoires in COVID-19. The table came from immunoSEQ multiplex PCR; TCRdb's copy has only in-frame clones and leaves some out. The table has about 330,000 clones, about 84% seen once; the top ten hold under 2%. The sequencing sample was made of peripheral blood. All receptors come from a woman aged 50 to 60 with acute or convalescent COVID-19.

The V gene is TRBV3-1 (or the pseudogene TRBV3-2), the J gene TRBJ1-1; 7 bases map to TRBD1. In germline, CDR1 is LGHDT, CDR2 YNNKEL (reference sequence). V lost 6 bases, J lost 0 bases, and 7 bases stayed unmatched. The length of the CDR3 is 15 residues. In DNA, the CDR3 is TGTGCCAGCAGATTCAGGGGGGACATGAACACTGAAGCTTTCTTT. It specifies CASRFRGDMNTEAFF.

The gene calls are TRBV5-1 and TRBJ2-1; maybe TRBD1 (6 bases). CDR3 size: 15 residues. V was trimmed by 1 base and J by 3 bases, leaving 11 bases between them. Looked up from germline, CDR1 is SGHRS and CDR2 is YFSETQ. The CDR3 DNA reads as TGCGCCAGCAGCTTGACAGGGACCGACTACAATGAGCAGTTCTTC. Its translation is CASSLTGTDYNEQFF. Drawing the rest from reference TRBV5-1 and TRBJ2-1, the complete variable domain is KAGVTQTPRYLIKTRGQQVTLSCSPISGHRSVSWYQQTPGQGLQFLFEYFSETQRNKGNFPGRFSGRQFSNSRSEMNVSTLELGDSALYLCASSLTGTDYNEQFFGPGTRLTVL.

The chain combines TRBV7-2 with TRBJ1-1; 7 positions match TRBD1. Germline V lookup: CDR1 SGHTA, CDR2 FQGNSA. V lost 5 bases, J lost 0 bases, and 3 bases stayed unmatched. The CDR3 has 14 residues. CDR3 loop: CASSPGQMNTEAFF. Written as DNA, the CDR3 is TGTGCCAGCAGCCCGGGACAGATGAACACTGAAGCTTTCTTT.

The J gene is TRBJ1-1, the V gene TRBV2; 8 bases fit TRBD1. J was trimmed by 4 bases and V by 2 bases; bases with no gene match: 3. The CDR3 consists of 14 residues. CDR1 and CDR2 from the germline V gene are SNHLY and FYNNEI. CDR3 coding DNA: TGTGCCAGCAGTGAACTACAGGGGGGCACTGAAGCTTTCTTT. Protein: CASSELQGGTEAFF.

The rearrangement uses TRBV11-2 and TRBJ2-2; D might be TRBD1 (6 bases). The germline V gene encodes CDR1 SGHAT and CDR2 FQNNGV. The CDR3 runs to 15 residues. Trimming took off 2 bases at V and 1 base at J, with 8 bases between the two ends. CDR3 in DNA: TGTGCCAGCAGCTTACTCAGGGGGAACACCGGGGAGCTGTTTTTT. Its protein is CASSLLRGNTGELFF.

J is TRBJ1-5 and V is TRBV27, with 9 bases matching TRBD1. The CDR3 has 16 residues. V was pared by 4 bases and J by 3 bases, with 7 bases of the junction left unmatched. Germline CDR1 is MNHEY and CDR2 is SMNVEV (reference sequence). This CDR3 reads CASSSLTGGNNQPQHF. In nucleotides, the CDR3 is TGTGCCAGCAGTTCCCTTACAGGGGGCAACAATCAGCCCCAGCATTTT.

V is TRBV7-2 and J is TRBJ2-5; D is perhaps TRBD2 (6 bases). V gave up 2 bases and J gave up 3 bases, with 16 bases separating them. CDR1 SGHTA and CDR2 FQGNSA come from the germline V gene. This CDR3 is built from 16 residues. CDR3 bases: TGTGCCAGCAGCTTACACGGCGGGATCCAGAAAGAGACCCAGTACTTC. This sequence encodes CASSLHGGIQKETQYF.

The sample holds one count of this clone. The rearrangement joins TRBV14 to TRBJ2-3, with D possibly matching TRBD2 (5 bases). Germline V gene data show CDR1 as SGHDN and CDR2 as FVKESK. CDR3 length: 14 amino acids. Deletions cut 0 bases from V and 4 bases from J, with 8 bases between. DNA for the CDR3: TGTGCCAGCAGCCAAGACAGGACTCCAGATACGCAGTATTTT. Translating gives CASSQDRTPDTQYF.

This sequence joins TRBV5-1 and TRBJ1-4; 7 bases map to TRBD1. Germline V gene lookup returns CDR1 SGHRS and CDR2 YFSETQ. V shed 4 bases and J 6 bases; nucleotides not matched to a gene: 6. This CDR3 is 14 amino acids long. The chain's CDR3 is CASSHRGADEKLFF. CDR3 nucleotide sequence: TGCGCCAGCAGCCACAGGGGAGCGGATGAAAAACTGTTTTTT.

CDR3 region: CASSQSRNTEAFF. The CDR3 DNA reads as TGCGCCAGCAGCCAATCCCGGAACACTGAAGCTTTCTTT. The chain carries TRBV4-3 and TRBJ1-1; D unresolved. Trimming left V 2 bases short and J 1 base short, with 5 bases between. Germline values: CDR1 LGHNA, CDR2 YSLEER. CDR3 length: 13 amino acids.

The chain couples TRBV28 to TRBJ1-4, with 11 positions matching TRBD1. This CDR3 has 15 residues. V was pared by 5 bases and J by 8 bases, with 7 bases of the junction left unmatched. CDR1 and CDR2 from the germline V gene are MDHEN and SYDVKM. In DNA, the CDR3 is TGTGCCAGCAGTCCAAGGACAGGGGGCCGAGAAAAACTGTTTTTT. Protein sequence: CASSPRTGGREKLFF.

The rearrangement joins TRBV2 to TRBJ2-1, with 11 bases that match TRBD2. V shed 2 bases and J 8 bases; nucleotides not matched to a gene: 8. Germline V lookup: CDR1 SNHLY, CDR2 FYNNEI. The CDR3 contains 16 residues. The CDR3 loop is CASSENSSGRRDEQFF. DNA of the CDR3: TGTGCCAGCAGTGAAAACTCTAGCGGGAGGCGGGATGAGCAGTTCTTC.

The chain uses TRBV28 and TRBJ1-2; D possibly corresponds to TRBD1 (6 bases). Trimming removed 1 base from V and 8 bases from J, with 20 bases in between. The CDR3 length is 16 residues. The germline gives CDR1 MDHEN, CDR2 SYDVKM. The CDR3 spells CASSLSVGGGVEGYTF. In nucleotides, the CDR3 is TGTGCCAGCAGTTTATCTGTTGGAGGGGGGGTTGAGGGCTACACCTTC.

The chain links TRBV2 to TRBJ1-1; D may be TRBD1 (5 bases). The CDR3 totals 14 residues. Germline V CDR1 and CDR2: SNHLY, FYNNEI. V was shortened by 6 bases and J by 1 base, with 12 bases between the two germline ends. The CDR3, as DNA: TGTGCCAGCAGCGTGGACATACCGAACACTGAAGCTTTCTTT. It is translated as CASSVDIPNTEAFF.

This sequence joins TRBV4-1 and TRBJ2-1, with 9 nucleotides matching TRBD2. J lost 7 bases, V lost 0 bases, and 10 bases had no gene match. Germline V gives CDR1 MGHRA, CDR2 YSYEKL. The CDR3 has 17 residues. CDR3 DNA sequence: TGCGCCAGCAGCCAAGAGCTCGACACTAGCGGGTTGAATGAGCAGTTCTTC. Protein product: CASSQELDTSGLNEQFF.

The V call is TRBV20-1, the J call TRBJ2-4, with a tentative D call TRBD1 (6 bases). The CDR3 length is 11 residues. V lost 3 bases, J lost 9 bases, and 9 bases lay in between. The V gene's germline CDR1 is DFQATT and CDR2 SNEGSKA (reference sequence). The DNA for the CDR3 is TGCAGTGCTAGCACAGGGTTCATTCAGTACTTC. This codes for CSASTGFIQYF.

The chain is built from TRBV28 and TRBJ2-1; perhaps TRBD1 as D (5 bases). V shed 5 bases and J shed 5 bases, with 13 bases lying between them. From germline, CDR1 is MDHEN and CDR2 SYDVKM. This CDR3 has 14 residues. The CDR3 DNA follows: TGTGCCAGCAGTCCCTCCAGGGTTGACAATGAGCAGTTCTTC. As protein: CASSPSRVDNEQFF.

The chain combines TRBV25-1 with TRBJ2-3, with a weak D call TRBD1 (5 bases). Germline V CDR1 and CDR2: MGHDK, SYGVNS. The CDR3 runs to 14 residues. V lost 3 bases and J lost 7, with 14 bases in between. For the CDR3, the DNA is TGTGCCAGCAGTGAGTTTAGGGGCAGGCATACGCAGTATTTT. This codes for CASSEFRGRHTQYF.

The chain combines TRBV18 with TRBJ2-3, with 7 bases aligning to TRBD2. V gave up 5 bases and J gave up 1 base; unmatched junction bases: 6. The germline V gene has CDR1 KGHSH and CDR2 LQKENI. This CDR3 comprises 15 residues. The CDR3 nucleotides read TGTGCCAGCTCAGAAGGGGCGGGAGGCACAGATACGCAGTATTTT. Its protein product is CASSEGAGGTDTQYF.

As DNA, the CDR3 is TGTGCCAGCAGCTTCGGTGCGGAGATCGGCTACACCTTC. Protein sequence: CASSFGAEIGYTF. The J gene is TRBJ1-2, the V gene TRBV7-9; unclear D gene. Germline CDR1 and CDR2: SEHNR and FQNEAQ (reference sequence). The CDR3 sequence is 13 residues long. The ends were cut back, 3 bases at V and 8 bases at J, with 13 bases in the middle.

The V call is TRBV2, the J call TRBJ1-2; perhaps TRBD1 as D (6 bases). CDR3 length: 12 residues. V lost 1 base and J lost 7, with 7 bases in between. Germline V CDR1 and CDR2: SNHLY, FYNNEI. The DNA of the CDR3 is TGTGCCAGCAGTGAAGTACAGGGTGGCTACACCTTC. Translation: CASSEVQGGYTF.

The chain recombines TRBV18 with TRBJ2-2; 7 positions agree with TRBD2. The CDR3 totals 15 residues. Trimming cost V 1 base and J 4 bases; bases outside gene matches: 3. The germline V gene has CDR1 KGHSH and CDR2 LQKENI. This CDR3 is CASSPLGGSTGELFF. In DNA, the CDR3 is TGTGCCAGCTCACCACTAGGCGGGAGCACCGGGGAGCTGTTTTTT.

The chain employs TRBV11-3 and TRBJ2-2, with TRBD2 identical over 8 bases. V trimming: 5 bases; J trimming: 6 bases; junction bases outside the gene matches: 17. The CDR3 is made up of 18 amino acids. Germline CDR1 SGHNT, CDR2 YENEEA. CDR3 sequence: CASSPGWVAGQTAGELFF. The CDR3, as DNA: TGTGCCAGCAGCCCCGGGTGGGTAGCGGGACAAACCGCCGGGGAGCTGTTTTTT. Based on the CDR3 plus reference TRBV11-3 and TRBJ2-2, the full variable domain is EAGVVQSPRYKIIEKKQPVAFWCNPISGHNTLYWYLQNLGQGPELLIRYENEEAVDDSQLPKDRFSAERLKGVDSTLKIQPAELGDSAVYLCASSPGWVAGQTAGELFFGEGSRLTVL.

The chain employs TRBV19 and TRBJ2-7; weak D call: TRBD1 (6 bases). There are 12 residues in the CDR3. Germline values: CDR1 LNHDA, CDR2 SQIVND (reference sequence). The V end lost 6 bases, the J end lost 5 bases, and 11 bases lay between the germline ends. The CDR3 here is CASRDSIHEQYF. The DNA of the CDR3 is TGTGCCAGTAGGGACAGTATCCACGAGCAGTACTTC.

This clone appeared once. CDR3: CASGRQDTQYF. The CDR3 DNA follows: TGTGCTAGTGGTCGACAAGATACGCAGTATTTT. The chain has TRBV12-5 and TRBJ2-3; no clear D gene. The length of the CDR3 is 11 residues. Germline CDR1 and CDR2: LGHNT and FRNRAP. V dropped 5 bases and J dropped 5 bases, with 5 bases sitting between them.